This is a list of T cell receptor beta chains from one sample in a study of early T cells in non-severe SARS-CoV-2 infection. TCRdb re-called the 5' RACE reads through MiXCR, storing one row per CDR3 protein. Counted here are about 80,000 distinct CDR3 sequences, about 9.6% occurring once; the ten biggest clones make up 4.8%. The source material was whole blood. The receptors come from an adult who was a healthcare worker with PCR-confirmed SARS-CoV-2 infection or an uninfected control (not recorded which). CDR3s include the opening cysteine and the closing phenylalanine or tryptophan. A D gene is named only where the DNA matches it firmly. Rows give clone size only sometimes, using once, few, many, or a class for an expanded clone.

>many|TRBV28|TRBJ2-7|TRBD1
TGTGCCAGCAGTTCATCCCGGGACAGGGTCCGCGAGCAGTACTTC
CASSSSRDRVREQYF
>.|TRBV14|TRBJ2-2|.
TGTGCCAGCAGCGAACTAGCTTCCCGATATAACACCGGGGAGCTGTTTTTT
CASSELASRYNTGELFF
>few|TRBV20-1|TRBJ2-1|TRBD2
TGCAGTGCCCCGGGGACTAGCGGGAGAGTCCCCTACAATGAGCAGTTCTTC
CSAPGTSGRVPYNEQFF
>.|TRBV11-3|TRBJ2-1|TRBD2
TGTGCCAGCAGCTCCGGAATAGCGGGAGAGCTTTACAATGAGCAGTTCTTC
CASSSGIAGELYNEQFF
>.|TRBV3-1|TRBJ1-4|.
TGTGCCAGCAGCCAAGATCTCGGGGGCTGGGGAAAAAATGAAAAACTGTTTTTT
CASSQDLGGWGKNEKLFF
>few|TRBV27|TRBJ1-2|.
TGTGCCAGTGCCGATCCGGGCAGCTATGGCTACACCTTC
CASADPGSYGYTF
>many|TRBV6-5|TRBJ2-7|.
TGTGCCAGCAGTTCCGATACAGGGTACGAGCAGTACTTC
CASSSDTGYEQYF
>.|TRBV6-2/TRBV6-3|TRBJ2-1|TRBD2
TGTGCCAGCAGTAAGCCCGGGACTAAAGGCACAAACGAGTTC
CASSKPGTKGTNEF
>.|TRBV29-1|TRBJ1-1|.
TGCAGCGCTGCCCGGGGGGTTAAATTGGCTGAAGCTTTCTTT
CSAARGVKLAEAFF
>many|TRBV28|TRBJ1-2|.
TGTGCCAGCAGGTCGGACCTCAACTATGGCTACACCTTC
CASRSDLNYGYTF